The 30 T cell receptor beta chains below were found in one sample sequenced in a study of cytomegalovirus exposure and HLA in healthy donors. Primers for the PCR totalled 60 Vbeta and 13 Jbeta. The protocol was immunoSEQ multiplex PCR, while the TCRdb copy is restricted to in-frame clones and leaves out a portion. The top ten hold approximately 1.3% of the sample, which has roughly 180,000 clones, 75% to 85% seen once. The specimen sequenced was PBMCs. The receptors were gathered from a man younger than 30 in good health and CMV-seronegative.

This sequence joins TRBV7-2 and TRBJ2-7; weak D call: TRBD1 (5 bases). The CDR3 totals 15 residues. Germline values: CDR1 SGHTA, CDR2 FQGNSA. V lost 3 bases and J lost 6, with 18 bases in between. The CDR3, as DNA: TGTGCCAGCAGCTTGGCAGGGATCTCTCTCGGCGAGCAGTACTTC. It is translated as CASSLAGISLGEQYF.

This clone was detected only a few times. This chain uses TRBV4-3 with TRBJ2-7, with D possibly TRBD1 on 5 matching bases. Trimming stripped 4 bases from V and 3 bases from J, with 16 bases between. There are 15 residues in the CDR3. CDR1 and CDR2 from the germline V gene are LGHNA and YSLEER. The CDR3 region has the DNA TGCGCCAGCAGCCCTCGGGTACAGGTTGGCTACGAGCAGTACTTC. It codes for CASSPRVQVGYEQYF.

CDR3 sequence (DNA): TGTGCCAGCAGCGCAGGGGGCGCGGGAGGAAACACCATATATTTT. This sequence encodes CASSAGGAGGNTIYF. The gene calls are TRBV9 and TRBJ1-3, with 8 bases aligning to TRBD1. Germline lookup yields CDR1 SGDLS and CDR2 YYNGEE. This CDR3 region has 15 residues. The V segment lost 3 bases and the J segment 4 bases; nucleotides outside the gene matches: 6.

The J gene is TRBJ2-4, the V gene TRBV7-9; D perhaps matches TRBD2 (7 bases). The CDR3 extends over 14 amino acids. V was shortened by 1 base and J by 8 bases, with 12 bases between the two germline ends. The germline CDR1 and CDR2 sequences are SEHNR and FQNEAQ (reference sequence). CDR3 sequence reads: CASSLGGGGDIQYF. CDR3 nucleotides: TGTGCCAGCAGCTTAGGGGGGGGCGGTGACATTCAGTACTTC.

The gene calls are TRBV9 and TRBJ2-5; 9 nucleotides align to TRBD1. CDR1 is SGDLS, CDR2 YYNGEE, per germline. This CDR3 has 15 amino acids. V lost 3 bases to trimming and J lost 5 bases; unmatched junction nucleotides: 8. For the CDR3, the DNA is TGTGCCAGCAGCGCGGGACAGGGTACATGGGAGACCCAGTACTTC. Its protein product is CASSAGQGTWETQYF.

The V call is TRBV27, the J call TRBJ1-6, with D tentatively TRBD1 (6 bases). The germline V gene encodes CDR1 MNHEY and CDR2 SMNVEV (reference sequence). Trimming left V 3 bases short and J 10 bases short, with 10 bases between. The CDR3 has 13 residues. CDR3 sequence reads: CASSFGGGSPLHF. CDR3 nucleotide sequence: TGTGCCAGCAGTTTTGGTGGGGGCTCACCCCTCCACTTT.

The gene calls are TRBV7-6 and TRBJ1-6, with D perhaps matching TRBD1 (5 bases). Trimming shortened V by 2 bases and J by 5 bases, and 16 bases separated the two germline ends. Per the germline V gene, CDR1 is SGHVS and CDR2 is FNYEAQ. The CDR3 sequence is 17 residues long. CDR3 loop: CASSLHQGFRNNSPLHF. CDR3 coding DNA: TGTGCCAGCAGCTTACACCAGGGATTCCGAAATAATTCACCCCTCCACTTT.

The CDR3 protein is CASLTDREGSTEAFF. Here the CDR3 DNA reads TGTGCCAGCTTAACGGACAGGGAAGGGAGCACTGAAGCTTTCTTT. The V and J genes are TRBV11-3 and TRBJ1-1; the match to TRBD1 covers 8 bases. Trimming took 8 bases from V and 4 from J; bases not matched to a gene: 12. Germline V gene data show CDR1 as SGHNT and CDR2 as YENEEA. This CDR3 has 15 amino acids.

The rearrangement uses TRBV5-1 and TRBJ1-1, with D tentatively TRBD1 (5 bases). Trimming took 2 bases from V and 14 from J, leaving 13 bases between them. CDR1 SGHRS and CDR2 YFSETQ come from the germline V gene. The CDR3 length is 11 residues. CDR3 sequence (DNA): TGCGCCAGCAGCTTAAGGGAGGGGTTATTCTTT. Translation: CASSLREGLFF. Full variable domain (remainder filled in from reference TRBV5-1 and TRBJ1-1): KAGVTQTPRYLIKTRGQQVTLSCSPISGHRSVSWYQQTPGQGLQFLFEYFSETQRNKGNFPGRFSGRQFSNSRSEMNVSTLELGDSALYLCASSLREGLFFGQGTRLTVV.

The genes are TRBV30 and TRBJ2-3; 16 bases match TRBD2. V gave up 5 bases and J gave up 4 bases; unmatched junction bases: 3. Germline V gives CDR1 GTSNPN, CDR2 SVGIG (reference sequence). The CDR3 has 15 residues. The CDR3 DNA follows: TGTGCCTGGGGGGGACTAGCGGGGGGGCCAGATACGCAGTATTTT. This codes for CAWGGLAGGPDTQYF.

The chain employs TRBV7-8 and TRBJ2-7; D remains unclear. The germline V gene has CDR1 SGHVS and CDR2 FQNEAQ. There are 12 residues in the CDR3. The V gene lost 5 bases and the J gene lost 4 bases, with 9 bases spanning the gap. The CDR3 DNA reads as TGTGCCAGCAGCCCCGACACATACGAGCAGTACTTC. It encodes CASSPDTYEQYF. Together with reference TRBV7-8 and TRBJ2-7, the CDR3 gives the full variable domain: GAGVSQSPRYKVAKRGQDVALRCDPISGHVSLFWYQQALGQGPEFLTYFQNEAQLDKSGLPSDRFFAERPEGSVSTLKIQRTQQEDSAVYLCASSPDTYEQYFGPGTRLTVT.

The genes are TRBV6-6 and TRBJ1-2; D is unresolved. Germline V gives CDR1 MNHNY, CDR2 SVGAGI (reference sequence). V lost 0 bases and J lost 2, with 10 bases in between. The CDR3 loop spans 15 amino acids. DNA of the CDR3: TGTGCCAGCAGTTACTCGCACAACACGAACTATGGCTACACCTTC. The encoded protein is CASSYSHNTNYGYTF.

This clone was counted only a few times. In nucleotides, the CDR3 is TGTGCCAGCAGCTCGGGACTAGCGAGTACCTACGAGCAGTACTTC. Translated, it gives CASSSGLASTYEQYF. The rearrangement uses TRBV5-4 and TRBJ2-7, with 10 positions matching TRBD2. J lost 2 bases, V lost 3 bases, and 5 bases had no gene match. CDR3 length: 15 amino acids. The V gene's germline CDR1 is SGHNT and CDR2 YYREEE (reference sequence).

The CDR3 loop is CASRGGDRESWGEAFF. As DNA, the CDR3 is TGTGCCAGCAGGGGGGGTGACAGGGAAAGTTGGGGTGAAGCTTTCTTT. This chain uses TRBV2 with TRBJ1-1; TRBD1 matches at 7 bases. Trimming cost V 6 bases and J 7 bases; bases outside gene matches: 17. The CDR3 runs to 16 residues. Per germline, CDR1 SNHLY and CDR2 FYNNEI.

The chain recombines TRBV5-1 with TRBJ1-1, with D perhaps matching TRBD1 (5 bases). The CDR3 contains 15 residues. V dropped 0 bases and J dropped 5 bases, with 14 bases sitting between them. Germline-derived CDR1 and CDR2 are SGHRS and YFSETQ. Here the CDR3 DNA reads TGCGCCAGCAGCTTGGTCCTTCGGGGGGAGACTGAAGCTTTCTTT. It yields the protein CASSLVLRGETEAFF.

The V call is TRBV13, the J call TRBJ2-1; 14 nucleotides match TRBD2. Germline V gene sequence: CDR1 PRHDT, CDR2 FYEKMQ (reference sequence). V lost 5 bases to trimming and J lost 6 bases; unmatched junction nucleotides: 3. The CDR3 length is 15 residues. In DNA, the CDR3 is TGTGCCAGCAGCATCGGGACTAGCGGGGGCAATGAGCAGTTCTTC. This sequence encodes CASSIGTSGGNEQFF.

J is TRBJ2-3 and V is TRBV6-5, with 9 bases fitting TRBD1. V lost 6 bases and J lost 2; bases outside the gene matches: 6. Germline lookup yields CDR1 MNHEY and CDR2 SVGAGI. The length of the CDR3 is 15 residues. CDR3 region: CASSYRGLLTDTQYF. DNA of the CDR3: TGTGCCAGCAGCTACAGGGGGCTTCTCACAGATACGCAGTATTTT.

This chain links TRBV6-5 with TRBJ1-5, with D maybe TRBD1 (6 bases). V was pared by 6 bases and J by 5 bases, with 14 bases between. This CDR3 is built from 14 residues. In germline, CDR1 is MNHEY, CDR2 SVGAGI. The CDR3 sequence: CASSLLQGYQPQHF. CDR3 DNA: TGTGCCAGCAGCCTATTACAGGGCTATCAGCCCCAGCATTTT.

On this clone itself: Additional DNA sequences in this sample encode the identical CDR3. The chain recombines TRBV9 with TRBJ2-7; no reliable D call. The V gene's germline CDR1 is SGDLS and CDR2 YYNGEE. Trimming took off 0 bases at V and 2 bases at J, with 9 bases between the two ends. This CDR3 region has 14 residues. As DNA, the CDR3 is TGTGCCAGCAGCGTAGGCGGTGGAACCTACGAGCAGTACTTC. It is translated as CASSVGGGTYEQYF.

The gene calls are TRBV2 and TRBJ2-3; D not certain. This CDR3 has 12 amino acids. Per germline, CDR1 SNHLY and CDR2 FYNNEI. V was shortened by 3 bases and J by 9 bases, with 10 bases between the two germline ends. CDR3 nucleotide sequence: TGTGCCAGCAGTGACCGGATCGGGACGCAGTATTTT. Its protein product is CASSDRIGTQYF. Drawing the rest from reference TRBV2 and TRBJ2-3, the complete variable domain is EPEVTQTPSHQVTQMGQEVILRCVPISNHLYFYWYRQILGQKVEFLVSFYNNEISEKSEIFDDQFSVERPDGSNFTLKIRSTKLEDSAMYFCASSDRIGTQYFGPGTRLTVL.

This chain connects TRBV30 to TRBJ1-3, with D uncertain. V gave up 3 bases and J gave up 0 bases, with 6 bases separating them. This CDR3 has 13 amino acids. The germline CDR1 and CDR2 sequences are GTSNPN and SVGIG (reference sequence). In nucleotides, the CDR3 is TGTGCCTGGAGCCGGAGCTCTGGAAACACCATATATTTT. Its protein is CAWSRSSGNTIYF.

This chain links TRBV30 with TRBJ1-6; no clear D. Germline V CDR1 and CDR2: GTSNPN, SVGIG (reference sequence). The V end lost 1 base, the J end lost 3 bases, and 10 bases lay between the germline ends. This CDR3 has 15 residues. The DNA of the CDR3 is TGTGCCTGGAGTGGGTCAGTTTTCTATAATTCACCCCTCCACTTT. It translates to CAWSGSVFYNSPLHF.

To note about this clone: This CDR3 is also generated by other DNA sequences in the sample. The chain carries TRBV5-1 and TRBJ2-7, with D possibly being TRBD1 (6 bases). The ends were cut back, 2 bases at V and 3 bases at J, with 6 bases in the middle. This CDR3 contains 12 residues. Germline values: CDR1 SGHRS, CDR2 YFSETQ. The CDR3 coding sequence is TGCGCCAGCAGCTTAGGGGGCTACGAGCAGTACTTC. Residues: CASSLGGYEQYF.

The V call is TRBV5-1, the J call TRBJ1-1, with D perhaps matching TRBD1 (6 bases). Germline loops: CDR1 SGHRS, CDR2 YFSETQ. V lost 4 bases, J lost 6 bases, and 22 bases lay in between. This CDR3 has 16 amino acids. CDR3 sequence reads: CASSPEGSTGRSEAFF. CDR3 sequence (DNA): TGCGCCAGCAGCCCGGAAGGGTCCACAGGGAGATCTGAAGCTTTCTTT. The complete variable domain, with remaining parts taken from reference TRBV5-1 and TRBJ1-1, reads KAGVTQTPRYLIKTRGQQVTLSCSPISGHRSVSWYQQTPGQGLQFLFEYFSETQRNKGNFPGRFSGRQFSNSRSEMNVSTLELGDSALYLCASSPEGSTGRSEAFFGQGTRLTVV.

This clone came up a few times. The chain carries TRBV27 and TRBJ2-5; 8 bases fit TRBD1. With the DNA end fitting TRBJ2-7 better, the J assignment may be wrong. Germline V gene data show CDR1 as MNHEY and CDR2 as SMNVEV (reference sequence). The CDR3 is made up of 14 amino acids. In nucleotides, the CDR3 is TGTGCCAGCAGTTCCCGGACAGGGAGGAACGAGCAGTACTTC. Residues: CASSSRTGRNEQYF.

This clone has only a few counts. The DNA for the CDR3 is TGTGCCAGCAGCCCCCCCGAATGGCGGCTCCAAGAGACCCAGTACTTC. Translating gives CASSPPEWRLQETQYF. The V and J genes are TRBV7-2 and TRBJ2-5; D not resolved. Germline-derived CDR1 and CDR2 are SGHTA and FQGNSA. The CDR3 is 16 residues long. V was pared by 5 bases and J by 1 base, with 17 bases between. Based on the CDR3 plus reference TRBV7-2 and TRBJ2-5, the full variable domain is GAGVSQSPSNKVTEKGKDVELRCDPISGHTALYWYRQSLGQGLEFLIYFQGNSAPDKSGLPSDRFSAERTGGSVSTLTIQRTQQEDSAVYLCASSPPEWRLQETQYFGPGTRLLVL.

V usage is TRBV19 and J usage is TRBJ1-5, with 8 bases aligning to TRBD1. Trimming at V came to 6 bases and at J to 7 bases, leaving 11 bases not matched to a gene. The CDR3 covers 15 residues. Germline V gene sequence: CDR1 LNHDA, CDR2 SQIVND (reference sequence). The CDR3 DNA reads TGTGCCAGTAGGACGGACAGGGACTCCGGGCAGCCCCAGCATTTT. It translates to CASRTDRDSGQPQHF. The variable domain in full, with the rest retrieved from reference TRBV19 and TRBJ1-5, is DGGITQSPKYLFRKEGQNVTLSCEQNLNHDAMYWYRQDPGQGLRLIYYSQIVNDFQKGDIAEGYSVSREKKESFPLTVTSAQKNPTAFYLCASRTDRDSGQPQHFGDGTRLSIL.

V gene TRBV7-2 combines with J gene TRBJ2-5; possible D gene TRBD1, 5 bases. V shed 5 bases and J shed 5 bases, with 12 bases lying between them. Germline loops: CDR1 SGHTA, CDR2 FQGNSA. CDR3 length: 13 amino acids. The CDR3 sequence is CASSARVGETQYF. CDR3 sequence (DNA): TGTGCCAGCAGCGCCAGGGTTGGGGAGACCCAGTACTTC.

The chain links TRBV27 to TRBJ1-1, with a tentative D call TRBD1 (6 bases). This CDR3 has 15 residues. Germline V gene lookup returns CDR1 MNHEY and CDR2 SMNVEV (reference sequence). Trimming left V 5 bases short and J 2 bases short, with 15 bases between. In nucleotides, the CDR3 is TGTGCCAGCAGTCCTCTAGGGACATACAACACTGAAGCTTTCTTT. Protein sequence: CASSPLGTYNTEAFF.

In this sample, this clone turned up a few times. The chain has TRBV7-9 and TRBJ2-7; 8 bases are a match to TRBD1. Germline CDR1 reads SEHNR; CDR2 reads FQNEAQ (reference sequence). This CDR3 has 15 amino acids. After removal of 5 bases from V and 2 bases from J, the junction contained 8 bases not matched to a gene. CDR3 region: CASSTLRQGTYEQYF. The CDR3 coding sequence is TGTGCCAGCAGCACTCTCCGACAGGGGACCTACGAGCAGTACTTC.